This entry is about one T cell receptor (beta chain). Antigen specificity is unknown. Every donor was a healthy person donating bone marrow. The sample comes from a study of cytomegalovirus exposure and HLA in healthy donors. Per germline, CDR1 MDHEN and CDR2 SYDVKM. This CDR3 region has 17 residues. V lost 6 bases and J 3 bases, leaving 18 bases between the germline ends. The PCR made use of 60 Vbeta and 13 Jbeta primers. TCRdb keeps only in-frame clones here, not all; method: immunoSEQ multiplex PCR. The sample has under 200,000 clones, about 80% seen once. Study-wide results and caveats: Altogether, 150 or so TCR beta chains were recorded as cytomegalovirus-associated. Likely technical artifact: a cluster of highly shared sequence variants. Most TCR beta V segments were productive about 90% or about 30% of the time in an earlier analysis.

The genes are TRBV28 and TRBJ1-6; D is undetermined. The source of this sequence is a woman in her forties or fifties in good health and CMV-seropositive. Specimen: PBMCs. CDR3 region: CASRPSDGLRYNSPLHF. CDR3 nucleotide sequence: TGTGCCAGCAGGCCCTCCGACGGACTACGCTATAATTCACCCCTCCACTTT.